This T cell receptor (beta chain) was observed in a study of chemoradiotherapy in HPV16-positive cancers (dated by TCRdb to between 2021 and 2023). In the study overall: Using functional T-cell assays on cells from two HPV16-positive patients, the researchers defined candidate HPV-specific T-cell clones and common TCR motifs. The study set out to ask whether T-cell immunity against the HPV oncoproteins E6 and E7 changes over the course of chemoradiotherapy and whether that immunity affects survival. TCR repertoires from around 80 patients with HPV-related cancers were then used to track the candidate HPV-specific TCRs and motifs.

The full study reports these points: The functional definition of HPV-specific T cells was derived from only a couple of HPV16-positive patients, and the survival association was reported for HPV16-positive patients. Expansion of candidate HPV-specific clones and E7-related TCR motifs was observed in the tumor microenvironment during treatment, whereas no such expansion was observed for non-HPV-specific T cells. Among HPV16-positive patients, expansion of HPV-responsive T cells during chemoradiotherapy was associated with better recurrence-free survival.

Of note for this clone: Its antigen remains unidentified. No much larger clonotype is one base removed from it; base qualities were not supplied.

Because repertoires were sampled repeatedly during chemoradiotherapy, clonal expansion in the tumor microenvironment could be followed. Per the germline V gene, ENHRY is the CDR1 and SYGVKD is the CDR2. The V and J ends are trimmed by 6 bases and 0 bases, leaving 11 bases between them. From its cysteine to its phenylalanine, the CDR3 spans 14 amino acids. Left in the record is the CDR3 DNA by itself, 42 bases read in frame from the first base. The library was obtained by the immunoSEQ multiplex PCR assay. Here the immuneACCESS table is served through TCRdb, limited to in-frame sequences with V and J called. Missing clones are a known gap in these copies; in checked studies unresolved V genes cover under half, and the rest lacks a known reason. Recorded for this sample are 1,500 to 2,500 clones; 70% to 90% of them occurred a single time. Of the sample, roughly 6.3% falls within the top ten clones.

The chain employs TRBV10-3 and TRBJ1-1; the D segment could be TRBD1, given 5 matching bases. The input for sequencing was tumor tissue, taken from a patient who underwent chemoradiotherapy. The sequence was obtained from a human donor with HPV-associated anogenital cancer. At the DNA level, the sequence is TGTGCCATCAGGGGAGAGGGGCTGAACACTGAAGCTTTCTTT. The encoded protein is CAIRGEGLNTEAFF.